The 9 T cell receptor beta chains below all came from one sample that was sequenced in a study of shared clonotypes between healthy human individuals. In the naive CD8 group, cells lacked CD45RO and were positively selected for CCR7, so terminally differentiated effector memory CD45RA+ cells were left out. Assay: immunoSEQ multiplex PCR; the TCRdb copy retains only in-frame clones and omits some. The table lists millions of clones, 85% to 95% of them singletons. Sequenced material: naive CD8+ T cells sorted from blood. The receptor set was obtained from a man younger than 35 in good health.

This clone has just one count. This chain joins TRBV6-5 and TRBJ1-2; a weak D match, TRBD1 (6 bases). The CDR3 is 15 amino acids. V lost 0 bases to trimming and J lost 3 bases, with 11 bases between them. Germline CDR1 is MNHEY and CDR2 is SVGAGI. CDR3 nucleotides: TGTGCCAGCAGTTACTCGCTACAGGGATACTATGGCTACACCTTC. Translated: CASSYSLQGYYGYTF.

The chain uses TRBV13 and TRBJ2-2; D is possibly TRBD2 (5 bases). The CDR3 loop spans 15 amino acids. V shed 5 bases and J shed 6 bases, with 16 bases lying between them. Germline V gene data show CDR1 as PRHDT and CDR2 as FYEKMQ (reference sequence). The CDR3 DNA follows: TGTGCCAGCAGCCCGGGTCCGGGGTCAGCCGGGGAGCTGTTTTTT. Encoded protein: CASSPGPGSAGELFF.

This chain connects TRBV5-6 to TRBJ1-6; D call uncertain. Deletions cut 2 bases from V and 1 base from J, with 7 bases between. The CDR3 totals 15 residues. From germline, CDR1 is SGHDT and CDR2 YYEEEE. The CDR3 bases are TGTGCCAGCAGCTTCGGTGATTCCTATAATTCACCCCTCCACTTT. Translating it yields CASSFGDSYNSPLHF.

The genes are TRBV11-3 and TRBJ2-7, with unresolved D. Germline CDR1 is SGHNT and CDR2 is YENEEA. The CDR3 has 12 amino acids. V shed 8 bases and J shed 3 bases, with 11 bases lying between them. The CDR3 is CASLSEDYEQYF. CDR3 nucleotide sequence: TGTGCCAGCCTCTCAGAGGACTACGAGCAGTACTTC. Complete variable domain (other parts from reference TRBV11-3 and TRBJ2-7): EAGVVQSPRYKIIEKKQPVAFWCNPISGHNTLYWYLQNLGQGPELLIRYENEEAVDDSQLPKDRFSAERLKGVDSTLKIQPAELGDSAVYLCASLSEDYEQYFGPGTRLTVT.

The CDR3 is CASSEWGVNEAFF. The CDR3 DNA sequence: TGCGCCAGCAGTGAATGGGGAGTTAATGAAGCTTTCTTT. This sequence joins TRBV10-2 and TRBJ1-1; no definite D call. Germline-derived CDR1 and CDR2 are WSHSY and SAAADI. V was trimmed by 3 bases and J by 7 bases, leaving 12 bases between them. The CDR3 totals 13 residues.

Worth noting for this clone: This sample includes further DNA sequences coding for the same CDR3. The chain couples TRBV6-5 to TRBJ2-1; D is ambiguous. This CDR3 is built from 13 residues. Germline CDR1 is MNHEY and CDR2 is SVGAGI. V was pared by 0 bases and J by 5 bases, with 5 bases between. The CDR3 reads CASSYSRDNEQFF. In DNA form, the CDR3 reads TGTGCCAGCAGTTACTCTCGGGACAATGAGCAGTTCTTC.

The chain has TRBV19 and TRBJ1-5, with D possibly being TRBD1 (6 bases). This CDR3 region has 15 residues. Trimming pared 2 bases from V and 1 base from J, leaving 9 bases between. Germline values: CDR1 LNHDA, CDR2 SQIVND (reference sequence). CDR3 coding DNA: TGTGCCAGTAGTATACGGGACACCAGCAATCAGCCCCAGCATTTT. Protein product: CASSIRDTSNQPQHF.

This clone was found once. The chain carries TRBV4-3 and TRBJ2-2; no firm D call. V shed 0 bases and J shed 1 base, with 9 bases lying between them. Germline V gene data show CDR1 as LGHNA and CDR2 as YSLEER. This CDR3 is built from 16 residues. The CDR3 reads CASSQEGSLNTGELFF. CDR3 sequence (DNA): TGCGCCAGCAGCCAAGAGGGTAGCCTGAACACCGGGGAGCTGTTTTTT.

On this clone: In the same sample, other DNA sequences code for this CDR3. The chain carries TRBV19 and TRBJ1-1; D is uncertain. The CDR3 is 11 residues long. CDR1 is LNHDA and CDR2 is SQIVND in the germline V gene (reference sequence). Deletions cut 4 bases from V and 5 bases from J, with 5 bases between. The CDR3 bases are TGTGCCAGTAGTACGAATACTGAAGCTTTCTTT. It translates to CASSTNTEAFF.